The rows below give T cell receptor beta chains drawn from one sample of a study of T cell changes during pregnancy in multiple sclerosis. Here immunoSEQ multiplex PCR was the method, and the copy in TCRdb shows in-frame clones only, minus some. The table records some 45,000 clones, approximately 90% of them present only once. Sequences were derived from CD4+ T cells from peripheral blood mononuclear cells, sampled after pregnancy. The receptors come from a female donor with multiple sclerosis, enrolled in a pregnancy study. The CDR3 runs from the conserved cysteine through the conserved F or W. Fields, in order: J gene, D gene, V gene, clone size, CDR3 protein, CDR3 DNA. D genes are given only for firm matches. Some rows mark clone size as missing; the rest say once, few, many or name a class of expanded clone.

TRBJ2-5,TRBD1,TRBV2,NA,CASRTDRVRETQYF,TGTGCCAGCAGGACAGACAGGGTCCGGGAGACCCAGTACTTC
TRBJ2-5,NA,TRBV2,NA,CASAIYLQETQYF,TGTGCCAGCGCGATCTACTTACAAGAGACCCAGTACTTC
TRBJ1-4,TRBD1,TRBV30,NA,CAWSKYGTGTVQQLFF,TGTGCCTGGAGTAAGTATGGAACCGGGACAGTCCAACAACTGTTTTTT
TRBJ1-2,TRBD1,TRBV29-1,medium-sized,CSVGGQGALGYGYTF,TGCAGCGTCGGAGGACAGGGGGCTTTAGGGTATGGCTACACCTTC
TRBJ2-5,TRBD2,TRBV4-1,once,CASSQLGGATGETQYF,TGCGCCAGCAGCCAACTCGGGGGGGCCACAGGCGAGACCCAGTACTTC
TRBJ1-2,NA,TRBV5-1,NA,CASSLEPYGGYTF,TGCGCCAGCAGCTTGGAACCCTATGGTGGCTACACCTTC
TRBJ2-5,TRBD2,TRBV9,once,CASSVGGGGGETQYF,TGTGCCAGCAGCGTAGGTGGGGGGGGAGGAGAGACCCAGTACTTC
TRBJ2-1,NA,TRBV29-1,NA,CSVESYPNNEQFF,TGCAGCGTTGAGAGTTATCCTAACAATGAGCAGTTCTTC
TRBJ2-1,NA,TRBV7-3,NA,CASSSQGPSAYNEQFF,TGTGCCAGCAGCTCCCAGGGGCCTTCTGCCTACAATGAGCAGTTCTTC
TRBJ1-5,NA,TRBV19,NA,CASSRHGSNQPQHF,TGTGCCAGTAGTAGACACGGTAGCAATCAGCCCCAGCATTTT
TRBJ1-3,NA,TRBV6-6,once,CASSPNIESGNTIYF,TGTGCCAGCAGCCCCAACATTGAATCTGGAAACACCATATATTTT
TRBJ1-1,NA,TRBV5-6,NA,CASSAAPGGSTEAFF,TGTGCCAGCAGCGCAGCGCCCGGAGGTAGCACTGAAGCTTTCTTT
TRBJ2-7,NA,TRBV12-5,NA,CASSGNTYEQYF,TGTGCTAGTTCAGGGAATACCTACGAGCAGTACTTC
TRBJ2-7,TRBD2,TRBV19,NA,CAYPGAPSGYEQYF,TGTGCCTACCCGGGCGCCCCTAGCGGCTACGAGCAGTACTTC
TRBJ2-7,TRBD2,TRBV4-2,NA,CASSREIAGGTSYEQYF,TGTGCCAGCAGCCGGGAAATAGCGGGCGGGACTTCCTACGAGCAGTACTTC
TRBJ2-2,TRBD2,TRBV4-3,NA,CASSPAGGLTGELFF,TGCGCCAGCAGCCCGGCGGGGGGCTTAACCGGGGAGCTGTTTTTT
TRBJ1-1,TRBD1,TRBV18,NA,CASSPRTGTTEAFF,TGTGCCAGCTCGCCACGGACAGGGACCACTGAAGCTTTCTTT
TRBJ2-1,TRBD2,TRBV5-1,NA,CASSRTSGGPNEQFF,TGCGCCAGCAGCCGTACTAGCGGGGGGCCCAATGAGCAGTTCTTC
TRBJ2-1,NA,TRBV5-1,NA,CASKEVGYNEQFF,TGCGCCAGCAAAGAGGTGGGCTACAATGAGCAGTTCTTC
TRBJ2-1,TRBD2,TRBV5-1,NA,CASSLAILAGGRDEQFF,TGCGCCAGCAGCTTGGCTATACTAGCGGGGGGTAGGGATGAGCAGTTCTTC
TRBJ1-5,NA,TRBV18,NA,CASSPRGTQPQHF,TGTGCCAGCTCACCGCGGGGGACTCAGCCCCAGCATTTT
TRBJ2-7,NA,TRBV5-4,NA,CASSYGDYEQYF,TGTGCCAGCAGCTACGGGGACTACGAGCAGTACTTC
TRBJ1-1,TRBD1,TRBV9,NA,CASSVDPGQHTEAFF,TGTGCCAGCAGCGTCGACCCGGGACAGCACACTGAAGCTTTCTTT
TRBJ2-7,NA,TRBV21-1,NA,CASSKEMRQGLEQYF,TGTGCCAGCAGCAAAGAGATGAGGCAGGGCCTCGAGCAGTACTTC
TRBJ2-5,NA,TRBV28,NA,CASSVMETQYF,TGTGCCAGCAGCGTTATGGAGACCCAGTACTTC
TRBJ1-1,NA,TRBV30,few,CAWIRLVERNNKVGLNTEAFF,TGTGCCTGGATCAGGTTGGTGGAGCGGAATAACAAAGTGGGATTGAACACTGAAGCTTTCTTT
TRBJ1-1,NA,TRBV7-9,NA,CASSLQAPITEAFF,TGTGCCAGCAGCTTACAGGCCCCGATTACTGAAGCTTTCTTT
TRBJ2-5,TRBD2,TRBV2,NA,CASSQGGLAFMKTQYF,TGTGCCAGCAGTCAGGGGGGACTAGCCTTTATGAAGACCCAGTACTTC
TRBJ1-3,TRBD1,TRBV11-2,NA,CASSARTGGGWTGGNTIYF,TGTGCCAGCAGCGCCCGGACAGGGGGCGGTTGGACGGGTGGAAACACCATATATTTT
TRBJ1-4,NA,TRBV4-1,NA,CASSQDHTVSSGKLFF,TGCGCCAGCAGCCAAGATCATACAGTTTCGAGTGGAAAACTGTTTTTT
TRBJ2-1,TRBD2,TRBV5-1,NA,CASSLEAAGGYNEQFF,TGCGCCAGCAGCTTGGAGGCAGCGGGGGGATACAATGAGCAGTTCTTC
TRBJ2-5,TRBD2,TRBV9,NA,CASGGGIQETQYF,TGTGCCAGCGGGGGAGGGATCCAAGAGACCCAGTACTTC
TRBJ1-2,NA,TRBV29-1,NA,CSVAAQSTNYGYTF,TGCAGCGTCGCCGCACAGAGTACTAACTATGGCTACACCTTC
TRBJ2-1,NA,TRBV11-1,NA,CASSLSEVEQFF,TGTGCCAGCAGCTTAAGTGAGGTCGAGCAGTTCTTC
TRBJ2-3,NA,TRBV5-1,NA,CASSLASFVDTQYF,TGCGCCAGCAGCTTGGCCTCGTTCGTCGATACGCAGTATTTT
TRBJ1-1,NA,TRBV7-3,NA,CASSLGLMNTEAFF,TGTGCCAGCAGCTTGGGACTTATGAACACTGAAGCTTTCTTT
TRBJ1-4,TRBD1,TRBV6-6,NA,CASSYYGTGREKLFF,TGTGCCAGCAGTTACTACGGGACAGGGCGAGAAAAACTGTTTTTT
TRBJ1-4,TRBD1,TRBV5-1,NA,CASSRGQHLTNEKLFF,TGCGCCAGCAGCCGGGGACAGCACTTGACTAATGAAAAACTGTTTTTT
TRBJ2-1,TRBD2,TRBV6-4,NA,CASSVASGGYNEQFF,TGTGCCAGCAGTGTCGCTAGCGGGGGTTACAATGAGCAGTTCTTC
TRBJ1-2,NA,TRBV19,once,CASSNPNWYGYTF,TGTGCCAGTAGCAACCCCAACTGGTATGGCTACACCTTC
TRBJ2-7,NA,TRBV18,NA,CASSAAVGGEQYF,TGTGCCAGCTCCGCTGCGGTAGGTGGCGAGCAGTACTTC
TRBJ1-2,NA,TRBV30,NA,CAWSPFRGSTYGYTF,TGTGCCTGGAGCCCGTTCCGGGGTAGTACCTATGGCTACACCTTC
TRBJ2-2,NA,TRBV5-4,once,CASSYDSPTGELFF,TGTGCCAGCAGCTACGACTCTCCCACCGGGGAGCTGTTTTTT
TRBJ2-2,NA,TRBV6-5,NA,CASRSAGGPAGELFF,TGTGCCAGCAGGTCAGCCGGGGGGCCCGCCGGGGAGCTGTTTTTT
TRBJ1-1,NA,TRBV29-1,NA,CSVDRLQGNTEAFF,TGCAGCGTTGACCGATTACAGGGAAACACTGAAGCTTTCTTT
TRBJ1-1,NA,TRBV2,NA,CATHPDVGAPAFF,TGTGCCACCCACCCGGATGTGGGAGCCCCAGCTTTCTTT
TRBJ1-1,TRBD1,TRBV2,NA,CASTWDRYTEAFF,TGTGCCAGCACTTGGGACAGATACACTGAAGCTTTCTTT
TRBJ2-1,TRBD2,TRBV25-1,NA,CASSPLWEGSNEQFF,TGTGCCAGCAGTCCCCTCTGGGAGGGTTCCAATGAGCAGTTCTTC